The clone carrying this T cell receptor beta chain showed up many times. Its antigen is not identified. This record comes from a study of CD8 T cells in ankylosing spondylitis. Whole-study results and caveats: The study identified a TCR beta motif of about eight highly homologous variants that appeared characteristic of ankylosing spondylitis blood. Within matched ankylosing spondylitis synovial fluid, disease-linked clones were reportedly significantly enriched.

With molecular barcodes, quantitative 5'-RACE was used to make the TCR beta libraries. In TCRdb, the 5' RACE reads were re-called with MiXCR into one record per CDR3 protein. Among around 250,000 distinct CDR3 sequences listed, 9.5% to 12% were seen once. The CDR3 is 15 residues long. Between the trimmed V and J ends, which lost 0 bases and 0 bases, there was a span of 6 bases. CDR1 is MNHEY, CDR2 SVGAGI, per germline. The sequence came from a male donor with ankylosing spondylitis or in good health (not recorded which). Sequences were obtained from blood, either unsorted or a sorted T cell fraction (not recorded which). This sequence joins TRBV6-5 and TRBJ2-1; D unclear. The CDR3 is CASSYSPSSYNEQFF. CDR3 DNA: TGTGCCAGCAGTTACTCGCCTAGCTCCTACAATGAGCAGTTCTTC.